Below, 20 T cell receptor beta chains from the same sample are listed, as sequenced in a study of CD8+CD57+ T cells in acquired aplastic anemia. CDR3 and TCR beta VDJ profiling relied on a genomic DNA template. A single record per CDR3 protein comes from TCRdb applying MiXCR to the reads. The table records about 150,000 distinct CDR3 sequences, about 54% of them present only once. Those patients picked for sequencing had displayed CD8+CD57+ cell expansion on flow cytometry. Source material: sorted CD4+, CD8+, or CD8+CD57+ T cells (not recorded which) from PBMCs. These receptors were obtained from a human donor with aplastic anemia.

The rearrangement uses TRBV20-1 and TRBJ1-6; maybe TRBD1 (6 bases). Germline assignment: CDR1 DFQATT and CDR2 SNEGSKA (reference sequence). The CDR3 consists of 15 residues. V lost 6 bases and J 4 bases, leaving 16 bases between the germline ends. CDR3 residues: CSASGQGSYNSPLHF. The CDR3 coding sequence is TGCAGTGCCTCCGGGCAGGGGTCGTATAATTCACCCCTCCACTTT.

Concerning this clonotype: The junction departs from germline at one end; a sequencing error may be responsible. The chain combines TRBV20-1 with TRBJ2-7; 10 bases line up with TRBD1. The CDR3 consists of 14 residues. Germline V gives CDR1 DFQATT, CDR2 SNEGSKA (reference sequence). The CDR3 here is CSATRGQGSYDQYF. For the CDR3, the DNA is TGCAGTGCTACTAGGGGACAGGGGTCCTACGACCAGTACTTC.

This clonotype has only a few counts. The genes are TRBV2 and TRBJ2-7, with D possibly TRBD2 on 5 matching bases. Looked up from germline, CDR1 is SNHLY and CDR2 is FYNNEI. V lost 6 bases and J lost 2, with 14 bases in between. The CDR3 runs 14 residues. The CDR3 region is CASRLPGVTYEQYF. CDR3 in DNA: TGTGCCAGCAGACTTCCCGGGGTTACCTACGAGCAGTACTTC.

This chain uses TRBV7-2 with TRBJ1-2; 8 positions agree with TRBD1. Germline CDR1 is SGHTA and CDR2 is FQGNSA. V shed 4 bases and J 2 bases; nucleotides not matched to a gene: 3. The CDR3 has 14 residues. The CDR3 loop is CASSSRTGNYGYTF. The CDR3 DNA is TGTGCCAGCAGCTCCCGGACAGGGAACTATGGCTACACCTTC.

J is TRBJ2-7 and V is TRBV9; TRBD2 matches 11 bases. The CDR3 length is 14 residues. The V gene end was trimmed by 2 bases and the J gene end by 7 bases; junction bases not matched to a gene: 5. The V gene's germline CDR1 is SGDLS and CDR2 YYNGEE. Here the CDR3 DNA reads TGTGCCAGCAGCGTCACGGGACTAGCGGAGGAGCAGTACTTC. This translates into CASSVTGLAEEQYF.

The genes are TRBV4-1 and TRBJ1-1, with a tentative D call TRBD1 (5 bases). Germline CDR1 and CDR2: MGHRA and YSYEKL. The ends were cut back, 3 bases at V and 4 bases at J, with 12 bases in the middle. The CDR3 length is 14 residues. The CDR3 protein is CASSHDPGGTEAFF. CDR3 DNA sequence: TGCGCCAGCAGCCATGATCCCGGGGGCACTGAAGCTTTCTTT.

This clonotype was counted ten times or more. This sequence joins TRBV19 and TRBJ1-3, with unresolved D. The CDR3 consists of 11 residues. Germline V lookup: CDR1 LNHDA, CDR2 SQIVND (reference sequence). Trimming shortened V by 9 bases and J by 4 bases, and 7 bases separated the two germline ends. The CDR3 DNA sequence: TGTGCCAGCAGAGGGGGAAACACCATATATTTT. The encoded protein is CASRGGNTIYF.

The chain carries TRBV20-1 and TRBJ2-1; D may match TRBD1 or TRBD2 (6 bases each). The CDR3 runs 15 residues. V dropped 4 bases and J dropped 1 base, with 14 bases sitting between them. Germline V gives CDR1 DFQATT, CDR2 SNEGSKA (reference sequence). The CDR3 bases are TGCAGTGCTACCCAGACAGGAGGGTCCTACAATGAGCAGTTCTTC. Its translation: CSATQTGGSYNEQFF.

This clonotype was found many times. The rearrangement joins TRBV4-3 to TRBJ2-1, with D possibly called TRBD1 or TRBD2 (6 bases each). V lost 0 bases and J 12 bases, leaving 18 bases between the germline ends. The germline CDR1 and CDR2 sequences are LGHNA and YSLEER. The CDR3 covers 15 residues. CDR3 in amino acids: CASSQERHGGQGQFF. The DNA for the CDR3 is TGCGCCAGCAGCCAAGAAAGACACGGGGGCCAAGGGCAGTTCTTC.

This clonotype was found a few times. The germline gene is not matched at one end of the junction; a read error may be the cause. This chain links TRBV7-7 with TRBJ2-7; the match to TRBD2 covers 7 bases. This CDR3 contains 13 residues. Germline loops: CDR1 SSHAT, CDR2 FNYEAQ (reference sequence). CDR3 sequence: CASSAGLAYEQYF. The CDR3 bases are TGTGCTAGCAGCGCAGGACTAGCCTACGAGCAGTACTTC.

This clonotype was detected ten times or more. The chain employs TRBV9 and TRBJ1-5; D may be TRBD1 (5 bases). The CDR3 is made up of 14 amino acids. V gave up 4 bases and J gave up 6 bases, with 14 bases separating them. Germline CDR1 SGDLS, CDR2 YYNGEE. The CDR3 sequence: CASSQRDSVQPQHF. CDR3 DNA: TGTGCCAGCAGCCAGCGGGACTCAGTTCAGCCCCAGCATTTT. The full variable domain, completed using reference TRBV9 and TRBJ1-5, is DSGVTQTPKHLITATGQRVTLRCSPRSGDLSVYWYQQSLDQGLQFLIQYYNGEERAKGNILERFSAQQFPDLHSELNLSSLELGDSALYFCASSQRDSVQPQHFGDGTRLSIL.

At least ten counts were recorded for this clonotype. The genes are TRBV7-9 and TRBJ2-7; D is ambiguous. CDR1 and CDR2 from the germline V gene are SEHNR and FQNEAQ (reference sequence). Trimming left V 5 bases short and J 5 bases short, with 7 bases between. This CDR3 comprises 11 residues. The CDR3 sequence is CASSPSDEQYF. DNA of the CDR3: TGTGCCAGCAGCCCCTCGGACGAGCAGTACTTC.

The chain is built from TRBV19 and TRBJ1-6; D gene unclear. The germline V and J ends were trimmed by 4 bases and 8 bases, with 12 bases remaining between them. This CDR3 is 14 amino acids long. Germline values: CDR1 LNHDA, CDR2 SQIVND (reference sequence). DNA of the CDR3: TGTGCCAGTAGTACAGTTACCGGGGATTCACCCCTCCACTTT. Protein product: CASSTVTGDSPLHF.

This clonotype was recorded once. V and J are TRBV29-1 and TRBJ2-1; no clear D gene. Trimming shortened V by 0 bases and J by 7 bases, and 10 bases separated the two germline ends. The germline V gene has CDR1 SQVTM and CDR2 ANQGSEA. The CDR3 spans 13 residues. CDR3 nucleotide sequence: TGCAGCGTTGAAGAAAATCGACGGAATGAGCAGTTCTTC. This gives the protein CSVEENRRNEQFF.

The chain links TRBV20-1 to TRBJ2-1; the D is unclear. This CDR3 is built from 12 residues. Trimming stripped 1 base from V and 10 bases from J, with 11 bases between. CDR1 DFQATT and CDR2 SNEGSKA come from the germline V gene (reference sequence). CDR3: CSARGTYFEQFF. Here the CDR3 DNA reads TGCAGTGCTAGAGGAACCTACTTCGAGCAGTTCTTC.

This clonotype was seen at least ten times. The chain joins TRBV6-1 to TRBJ2-7; D not resolved. Germline V CDR1 and CDR2: MNHNS, SASEGT. The CDR3 length is 11 residues. V lost 6 bases, J lost 6 bases, and 9 bases lay in between. DNA for the CDR3: TGTGCCAGCAGCGACCTACGCGAGCAGTACTTC. This encodes CASSDLREQYF.

This sequence joins TRBV7-6 and TRBJ1-1, with 8 bases fitting TRBD1. After removal of 6 bases from V and 1 base from J, the junction contained 1 base not matched to a gene. Looked up from germline, CDR1 is SGHVS and CDR2 is FNYEAQ. The CDR3 runs to 13 residues. The CDR3 DNA reads TGTGCCAGCAGGGACAGGGCGAACACTGAAGCTTTCTTT. This codes for CASRDRANTEAFF.

At least ten counts were recorded for this clonotype. This rearrangement joins TRBV19 to TRBJ2-2; TRBD1 might be the D (6 bases). Germline V CDR1 and CDR2: LNHDA, SQIVND (reference sequence). CDR3 length: 12 amino acids. The germline V and J ends were trimmed by 3 bases and 10 bases, with 9 bases remaining between them. This CDR3 is CASSITGLELFF. The CDR3 bases are TGTGCCAGTAGTATCACAGGGTTGGAGCTGTTTTTT.

This clonotype was picked up many times. This sequence joins TRBV6-2 or TRBV6-3 and TRBJ1-2; D ambiguous. Trimming removed 2 bases from V and 4 bases from J, with 8 bases in between. The CDR3 has 13 amino acids. Germline V gene data show CDR1 as MNHEY and CDR2 as SVGEGT. The CDR3 coding sequence is TGTGCCAGCAGTTACGACGGCTCCTATGGCTACACCTTC. Protein: CASSYDGSYGYTF.

This clonotype has ten or more counts. The chain employs TRBV29-1 and TRBJ1-2; D is unclear. This CDR3 is 12 amino acids long. Germline loops: CDR1 SQVTM, CDR2 ANQGSEA. Trimming cost V 6 bases and J 7 bases, with 15 bases left between them. CDR3 amino acids: CSVADGWGGYTF. The CDR3 region has the DNA TGCAGCGTGGCCGACGGCTGGGGTGGCTACACCTTC.